These T cell receptor beta chains were read from a single sample in a study of cytomegalovirus exposure and HLA in healthy donors. Measured with immunoSEQ multiplex PCR; TCRdb has only the in-frame clones, and not every one. The sample shows around 180,000 clones, more than 70% of them seen only once. The sample consisted of PBMCs. Every receptor here comes from a boy aged 5-17 years in good health and CMV-seronegative. Each CDR3 is given with its conserved first and last residue. A D gene is named only where the DNA matches it firmly. Part of the rows lack a size; the others show once, few, many or a class for expanded clones.

v_gene	abundance	d_gene	j_gene	CDR3aa	CDR3nt
TRBV30	.	.	TRBJ1-5	CAWTHGSNQPQHF	TGTGCCTGGACTCACGGTAGCAATCAGCCCCAGCATTTT
TRBV25-1	.	.	TRBJ1-5	CASSESGRGSNQPQHF	TGTGCCAGCAGTGAATCGGGCAGGGGAAGCAATCAGCCCCAGCATTTT
TRBV5-1	once	.	TRBJ2-7	CASSYLDSSYEQYF	TGCGCCAGCAGCTACCTTGACAGCTCCTACGAGCAGTACTTC
TRBV29-1	few	.	TRBJ2-7	CSVEGGDSYEQYF	TGCAGCGTTGAAGGGGGGGACTCCTACGAGCAGTACTTC
TRBV4-1	.	TRBD1	TRBJ1-1	CASSLPWTGPNTEAFF	TGCGCCAGCAGCCTACCGTGGACAGGACCGAACACTGAAGCTTTCTTT
TRBV2	.	.	TRBJ2-3	CATFHDSSTDTQYF	TGTGCCACCTTTCACGACAGTTCCACAGATACGCAGTATTTT
TRBV9	.	.	TRBJ2-2	CASTYYTGELFF	TGTGCCAGCACCTATTACACCGGGGAGCTGTTTTTT
TRBV7-7	.	TRBD2	TRBJ2-2	CASSPSGNTGELFF	TGTGCTAGCAGCCCTAGCGGGAACACCGGGGAGCTGTTTTTT
TRBV2	once	TRBD1	TRBJ1-6	CASSRTGPPLHF	TGTGCCAGCAGTAGGACAGGGCCCCCCCTCCACTTT
TRBV7-6	.	TRBD1	TRBJ2-1	CASRGGQGRSNEQFF	TGTGCCAGCAGGGGGGGACAGGGGCGAAGCAATGAGCAGTTCTTC
TRBV5-1	.	.	TRBJ2-5	CASSLGQGRAETQYF	TGCGCCAGCAGCTTGGGTCAGGGCAGGGCAGAGACCCAGTACTTC
TRBV5-4	.	.	TRBJ2-2	CASSFRLRDTGELFF	TGTGCCAGCAGCTTCAGACTAAGAGACACCGGGGAGCTGTTTTTT
TRBV30	.	.	TRBJ2-7	CAWTEGHYYEQYF	TGTGCCTGGACCGAGGGACACTACTACGAGCAGTACTTC
TRBV9	.	.	TRBJ2-7	CASSPTTLPSYEQYF	TGTGCCAGCAGCCCGACGACTCTACCCTCCTACGAGCAGTACTTC
TRBV2	once	.	TRBJ2-7	CASSGGARDGSYEQYF	TGTGCCAGCAGCGGGGGTGCACGGGACGGATCCTACGAGCAGTACTTC
TRBV27	.	TRBD1	TRBJ1-5	CASSPGTGWNQPQHF	TGTGCCAGCAGCCCTGGGACAGGGTGGAATCAGCCCCAGCATTTT
TRBV6-6	.	.	TRBJ2-3	CASSYGGGADTQYF	TGTGCCAGCAGTTACGGAGGGGGCGCAGATACGCAGTATTTT
TRBV7-9	.	TRBD2	TRBJ2-5	CASRLESSGWETQYF	TGTGCCAGCAGATTGGAGTCTAGCGGGTGGGAGACCCAGTACTTC
TRBV20-1	few	.	TRBJ1-2	CSAQDGYGYTF	TGCAGTGCCCAGGATGGGTATGGCTACACCTTC
TRBV5-6	.	.	TRBJ1-5	CASSFFSSNQPQHF	TGTGCCAGCAGCTTCTTTAGCAGCAATCAGCCCCAGCATTTT
TRBV30	once	.	TRBJ2-7	CAWSVLGEQYF	TGTGCCTGGAGTGTACTTGGCGAGCAGTACTTC
TRBV6-5	.	.	TRBJ2-7	CASSLTGPWGQYF	TGTGCCAGCAGTCTCACAGGGCCGTGGGGGCAGTACTTC
TRBV5-1	.	.	TRBJ1-3	CASSLEGVTGNTIYF	TGCGCCAGCAGCTTGGAAGGGGTAACTGGAAACACCATATATTTT
TRBV18	.	TRBD1	TRBJ1-1	CASSPSRRQGTAEAFF	TGTGCCAGCTCACCATCCCGGAGACAGGGGACCGCCGAAGCTTTCTTT
TRBV7-9	.	TRBD1	TRBJ2-5	CASSSPRTGNLGTQYF	TGTGCCAGCAGCTCGCCGAGGACAGGAAACTTGGGGACCCAGTACTTC
TRBV7-9	.	.	TRBJ2-1	CASSLDRLWEQFF	TGTGCCAGCAGCTTAGATCGACTTTGGGAGCAGTTCTTC
TRBV11-3	.	TRBD1	TRBJ2-2	CASGQGRNTGELFF	TGTGCCAGCGGACAGGGTAGGAACACCGGGGAGCTGTTTTTT
TRBV2	.	.	TRBJ1-4	CASLWTETNEKLFF	TGTGCCAGCCTCTGGACAGAGACTAATGAAAAACTGTTTTTT
TRBV27	.	TRBD2	TRBJ2-1	CASSLWREGLEQFF	TGTGCCAGCAGTTTATGGCGGGAGGGCCTTGAGCAGTTCTTC
TRBV6-5	once	.	TRBJ2-3	CASTTRGGAFDTQYF	TGTGCCAGCACCACTAGAGGGGGGGCGTTCGATACGCAGTATTTT
TRBV9	.	.	TRBJ2-1	CASSAPQRSNEQFF	TGTGCCAGCAGCGCCCCTCAACGGAGCAATGAGCAGTTCTTC